This entry lists 26 T cell receptor beta chains sequenced from one sample in a study of identical twins. TCRdb called the 5' RACE reads again in MiXCR, with one record for every CDR3 protein. The repertoire consists of about 220,000 distinct CDR3 sequences, with around a tenth occurring once and the leading ten covering 4.5% to 5.5%. The sample taken for sequencing was memory (CD45RO+) T cells sorted from blood. The receptors here all came from a woman aged 18-35 years in good health.

The chain uses TRBV3-1 and TRBJ2-7; D call uncertain. This CDR3 is built from 12 residues. Germline assignment: CDR1 LGHDT and CDR2 YNNKEL (reference sequence). Trimming left V 2 bases short and J 9 bases short, with 11 bases between. Here the CDR3 DNA reads TGTGCCAGCAGCCAAACGGAGTCTGGGCAGTACTTC. Translating gives CASSQTESGQYF.

This chain connects TRBV7-2 to TRBJ2-7; D is uncertain. Germline V CDR1 and CDR2: SGHTA, FQGNSA. The CDR3 is 14 residues long. Trimming stripped 0 bases from V and 3 bases from J, with 9 bases between. DNA of the CDR3: TGTGCCAGCAGCTTAGCGGCTAGTGACTACGAGCAGTACTTC. Translated, it gives CASSLAASDYEQYF.

This clonotype was found a few times. This sequence joins TRBV3-1 and TRBJ1-2; 7 bases match TRBD1. The CDR3 totals 15 residues. Germline V gives CDR1 LGHDT, CDR2 YNNKEL (reference sequence). The V and J ends lost 5 bases and 5 bases, in that order; junction bases with no gene match: 11. This chain's CDR3 is CASSRGQERSYGYTF. Here the CDR3 DNA reads TGTGCCAGCAGCAGAGGACAGGAGAGATCGTATGGCTACACCTTC.

The chain joins TRBV5-4 to TRBJ2-1; D not resolved. The V end was cut by 8 bases, the J end by 10 bases, with 19 bases between. Germline V gene lookup returns CDR1 SGHNT and CDR2 YYREEE (reference sequence). The CDR3 sequence is 13 residues long. CDR3 loop: CARYTYCIQEQFF. The CDR3 DNA is TGTGCCAGATATACATATTGTATACAGGAGCAGTTCTTC.

This chain joins TRBV3-1 and TRBJ2-5, with D possibly TRBD1 on 6 matching bases. The V and J ends lost 1 base and 4 bases respectively, with 19 bases between them. Germline V gene data show CDR1 as LGHDT and CDR2 as YNNKEL (reference sequence). This CDR3 spans 17 amino acids. CDR3 DNA sequence: TGTGCCAGCAGCCAAGGCAGAGGCGTCAGGGGAATAGAGACCCAGTACTTC. It yields the protein CASSQGRGVRGIETQYF.

This clonotype has a single count. This rearrangement joins TRBV28 to TRBJ2-6, with a weak D call TRBD2 (6 bases). Trimming shortened V by 6 bases and J by 9 bases, and 9 bases separated the two germline ends. CDR3 length equals 12 residues. The germline gives CDR1 MDHEN, CDR2 SYDVKM. CDR3 amino acids: CASRDYNNVLTF. CDR3 DNA sequence: TGTGCCAGCAGGGACTATAACAACGTCCTGACTTTC.

There are a few counts of this clonotype. The chain links TRBV7-9 to TRBJ2-2, with 9 bases identical to TRBD1. Trimming removed 6 bases from V and 5 bases from J; junction bases left unmatched: 4. In germline, CDR1 is SEHNR, CDR2 FQNEAQ (reference sequence). This CDR3 spans 14 amino acids. The CDR3 nucleotides read TGTGCCAGCAGGCAGACAGGGGGAACCGGGGAGCTGTTTTTT. Amino acid sequence: CASRQTGGTGELFF.

This clonotype has at least ten counts. The rearrangement uses TRBV4-3 and TRBJ2-7; D remains ambiguous. Trimming pared 0 bases from V and 0 bases from J, leaving 6 bases between. Looked up from germline, CDR1 is LGHNA and CDR2 is YSLEER. This CDR3 has 14 residues. CDR3 in DNA: TGCGCCAGCAGCCAAGATCTAAGCTCCTACGAGCAGTACTTC. Its protein is CASSQDLSSYEQYF.

This chain uses TRBV20-1 with TRBJ2-1; 9 positions match TRBD2. In germline, CDR1 is DFQATT, CDR2 SNEGSKA (reference sequence). J was trimmed by 10 bases and V by 3 bases; bases with no gene match: 7. The CDR3 runs 13 residues. For the CDR3, the DNA is TGCAGTGCTAGCGGGACTAGCTTTAACGAGCAGTTCTTC. This translates into CSASGTSFNEQFF.

The chain employs TRBV13 and TRBJ2-3; 8 positions agree with TRBD2. With V trimmed by 4 bases and J by 1 base, 4 bases remained unmatched. Germline V gene data show CDR1 as PRHDT and CDR2 as FYEKMQ (reference sequence). The CDR3 is made up of 15 amino acids. The CDR3, as DNA: TGTGCCAGCAGCTCGAGAGCGGGGGGCACAGATACGCAGTATTTT. Protein: CASSSRAGGTDTQYF. The complete variable domain, with remaining parts taken from reference TRBV13 and TRBJ2-3, reads AAGVIQSPRHLIKEKRETATLKCYPIPRHDTVYWYQQGPGQDPQFLISFYEKMQSDKGSIPDRFSAQQFSDYHSELNMSSLELGDSALYFCASSSRAGGTDTQYFGPGTRLTVL.

This clonotype was counted between two and nine times. This chain connects TRBV9 to TRBJ1-1; D call uncertain. Germline V CDR1 and CDR2: SGDLS, YYNGEE. Trimming pared 3 bases from V and 1 base from J, leaving 22 bases between. The CDR3 is 18 residues long. The CDR3 sequence is CASSGQSRAPLPNTEAFF. The CDR3 DNA follows: TGTGCCAGCAGCGGCCAGTCTAGGGCCCCCCTGCCGAACACTGAAGCTTTCTTT.

In its sample, this clonotype was seen a few times. The CDR3 loop is CASSDSGGSSADTQYF. The CDR3 coding sequence is TGTGCCAGCAGTGACTCCGGGGGTAGCAGCGCTGATACGCAGTATTTT. This chain joins TRBV6-4 and TRBJ2-3, with a weak D call TRBD2 (6 bases). The CDR3 contains 16 residues. Trimming removed 0 bases at V and 6 bases at J, with 16 bases between. Germline CDR1 MRHNA, CDR2 SNTAGT.

The V and J genes are TRBV19 and TRBJ2-1, with D perhaps matching TRBD2 (6 bases). The CDR3 runs to 14 residues. Per germline, CDR1 LNHDA and CDR2 SQIVND (reference sequence). The V end was cut by 6 bases, the J end by 9 bases, with 18 bases between. The CDR3 loop is CASRDSGGRGEQFF. In DNA, the CDR3 is TGTGCCAGTAGAGATAGCGGAGGAAGGGGTGAGCAGTTCTTC.

This chain uses TRBV20-1 with TRBJ2-1; D might be TRBD2 (6 bases). Between the trimmed V and J ends, which lost 6 bases and 7 bases, there was a span of 22 bases. Germline V gene lookup returns CDR1 DFQATT and CDR2 SNEGSKA (reference sequence). The CDR3 loop spans 15 amino acids. The CDR3 loop reads CSATPTGGIVNEQFF. CDR3 bases: TGCAGTGCAACCCCGACGGGCGGGATCGTTAATGAGCAGTTCTTC.

J is TRBJ2-7 and V is TRBV11-2; 7 bases agree with TRBD2. The CDR3 has 15 amino acids. V was clipped by 3 bases and J by 5 bases; unmatched bases: 10. The germline V gene has CDR1 SGHAT and CDR2 FQNNGV. The CDR3 region is CASSFLAGGKDEQYF. CDR3 bases: TGTGCCAGCAGCTTTCTCGCCGGGGGGAAGGACGAGCAGTACTTC.

This clonotype occurred many times. The V and J genes are TRBV10-1 and TRBJ2-7; D call uncertain. This CDR3 contains 17 residues. The germline V gene encodes CDR1 WNHNN and CDR2 SYGVQD (reference sequence). Between the trimmed V and J ends, which lost 7 bases and 3 bases, there was a span of 25 bases. CDR3 region: CASIPLVGPGTYYEQYF. The CDR3 nucleotides read TGCGCCAGCATCCCCCTTGTGGGTCCGGGTACCTACTACGAGCAGTACTTC.

This clonotype was seen more than once but under ten times. This rearrangement joins TRBV7-9 to TRBJ2-7; no clear D. Germline V gives CDR1 SEHNR, CDR2 FQNEAQ (reference sequence). V was pared by 2 bases and J by 6 bases, with 5 bases between. The CDR3 length is 11 residues. The CDR3 coding sequence is TGTGCCAGCAGCTTAATGGTCGAGCAGTACTTC. It codes for CASSLMVEQYF.

This clonotype came up many times. The gene calls are TRBV7-2 and TRBJ2-7; D might be TRBD1 (5 bases). This CDR3 has 14 residues. Germline assignment: CDR1 SGHTA and CDR2 FQGNSA. Trimming removed 1 base at V and 0 bases at J, with 7 bases between. CDR3 in amino acids: CASSLVQDSYEQYF. DNA for the CDR3: TGTGCCAGCAGCTTAGTACAGGACTCCTACGAGCAGTACTTC. Looking up the rest from reference TRBV7-2 and TRBJ2-7 gives the full variable domain: GAGVSQSPSNKVTEKGKDVELRCDPISGHTALYWYRQSLGQGLEFLIYFQGNSAPDKSGLPSDRFSAERTGGSVSTLTIQRTQQEDSAVYLCASSLVQDSYEQYFGPGTRLTVT.

This clonotype has a handful of counts. The rearrangement joins TRBV5-1 to TRBJ1-1; D remains unclear. The CDR3 has 13 residues. Trimming shortened V by 0 bases and J by 10 bases, and 13 bases separated the two germline ends. Germline lookup yields CDR1 SGHRS and CDR2 YFSETQ. The CDR3 bases are TGCGCCAGCAGCTTGGTTTTGGGGAGTTTAGCTTTCTTT. Its translation: CASSLVLGSLAFF.

This clonotype was detected ten times or more. The gene calls are TRBV4-2 and TRBJ1-1, with 7 bases that match TRBD1. The length of the CDR3 is 16 residues. The V and J ends lost 3 bases and 4 bases, in that order; junction bases with no gene match: 11. Germline CDR1 LGHNA, CDR2 YNFKEQ. CDR3 residues: CASSHAGTDMSTEAFF. The CDR3 DNA follows: TGTGCCAGCAGCCATGCGGGGACAGACATGAGCACTGAAGCTTTCTTT.

This clonotype was seen many times. The chain couples TRBV12-3 or TRBV12-4 to TRBJ2-4; 8 bases match TRBD2. With V trimmed by 8 bases and J by 0 bases, 9 bases remained unmatched. The CDR3 has 16 amino acids. CDR3 bases: TGTGCCAGCCGGGGGGGTAGCGGACTAGCCAAAAACATTCAGTACTTC. Its translation: CASRGGSGLAKNIQYF.

This chain joins TRBV20-1 and TRBJ2-3, with D possibly TRBD2 on 5 matching bases. In germline, CDR1 is DFQATT, CDR2 SNEGSKA (reference sequence). Trimming pared 7 bases from V and 3 bases from J, leaving 8 bases between. The CDR3 is 11 amino acids. DNA for the CDR3: TGCAGTGGGTCGGGGACAGATACGCAGTATTTT. It specifies CSGSGTDTQYF.

The chain joins TRBV6-2 or TRBV6-3 to TRBJ2-1; unclear D gene. The germline V gene encodes CDR1 MNHEY and CDR2 SVGEGT. The CDR3 extends over 12 amino acids. V dropped 5 bases and J dropped 3 bases, with 5 bases sitting between them. CDR3: CASSPDYNEQFF. CDR3 in DNA: TGTGCCAGCAGTCCGGACTACAATGAGCAGTTCTTC.

This clonotype turned up a few times. The gene calls are TRBV5-8 and TRBJ1-6; 10 bases agree with TRBD1. This CDR3 region has 15 residues. Trimming removed 4 bases from V and 9 bases from J; junction bases left unmatched: 7. In germline, CDR1 is SGHTS, CDR2 YDEGEE. In DNA, the CDR3 is TGTGCCAGCAGCGTGGACCGGACAGGGGGTTCACCCCTCCACTTT. Translated: CASSVDRTGGSPLHF.

This clonotype was detected a few times. The chain carries TRBV5-1 and TRBJ2-6; no reliable D call. V was trimmed by 0 bases and J by 3 bases, leaving 10 bases between them. Germline V gene sequence: CDR1 SGHRS, CDR2 YFSETQ. The CDR3 is 16 residues long. The CDR3 coding sequence is TGCGCCAGCAGCTTGGAAGCGCCGGGTGGGGCCAACGTCCTGACTTTC. It is translated as CASSLEAPGGANVLTF.

This clonotype was counted many times. The CDR3: CSARRREGEKLFF. Here the CDR3 DNA reads TGCAGTGCTAGGCGCAGGGAAGGCGAAAAACTGTTTTTT. The chain combines TRBV20-1 with TRBJ1-4; D is possibly TRBD1 (5 bases). This CDR3 comprises 13 residues. V lost 3 bases and J 8 bases, leaving 13 bases between the germline ends. Germline CDR1 reads DFQATT; CDR2 reads SNEGSKA (reference sequence).